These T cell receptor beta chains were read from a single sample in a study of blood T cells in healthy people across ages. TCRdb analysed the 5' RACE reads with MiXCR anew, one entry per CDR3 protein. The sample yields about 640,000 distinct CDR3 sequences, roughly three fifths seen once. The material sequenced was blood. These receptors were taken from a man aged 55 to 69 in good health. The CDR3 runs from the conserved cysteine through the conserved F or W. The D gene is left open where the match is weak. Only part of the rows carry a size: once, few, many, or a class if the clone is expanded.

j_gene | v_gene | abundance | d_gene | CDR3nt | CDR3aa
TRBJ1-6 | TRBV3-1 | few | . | TGTGCCAGCAGCCAAGAGGGTTTTAATTCACCCCTCCACTTT | CASSQEGFNSPLHF
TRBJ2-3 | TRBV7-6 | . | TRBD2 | TGTGCCAGCAGCGACCCGGGAGGAGGCACAGATACGCAGTATTTT | CASSDPGGGTDTQYF
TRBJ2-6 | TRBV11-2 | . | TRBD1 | TGTGCCAGCAGCGTACAGGGGTTGTTCTCTGGGGCCAACGTCCTGACTTTC | CASSVQGLFSGANVLTF
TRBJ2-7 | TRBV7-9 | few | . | TGTGCCAGCAGCTCAGACAGGGGAGGGAAATCCTACGAGCAGTACTTC | CASSSDRGGKSYEQYF
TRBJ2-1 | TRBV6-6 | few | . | TGTGCCAGCACTGATGGCCCCCCCAATGAGCAGTTCTTC | CASTDGPPNEQFF
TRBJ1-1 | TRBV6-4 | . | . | TGTGCCAGCAGGGAGGGTGAGGGGGAAGCTTTCTTT | CASREGEGEAFF
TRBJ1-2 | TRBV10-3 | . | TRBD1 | TGTGCCACAAGCCGGGACAGTAACTATGGCTACACCTTC | CATSRDSNYGYTF
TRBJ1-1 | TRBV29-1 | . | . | TGCAGCGTTGACCGGGGCACTGAAGCTTTCTTT | CSVDRGTEAFF
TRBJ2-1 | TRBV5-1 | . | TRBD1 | TGCGCCAGCAGCTCGACAGGGGGAAACTACAATGAGCAGTTCTTC | CASSSTGGNYNEQFF
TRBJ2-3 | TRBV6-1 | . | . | TGTGCCAGCAGTGACCGGGATCGGGGTACGCAGTATTTT | CASSDRDRGTQYF
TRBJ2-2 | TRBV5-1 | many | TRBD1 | TGCGCCAGCAGCTTCTACGGGACAGGGGACACCGGGGAGCTGTTTTTT | CASSFYGTGDTGELFF
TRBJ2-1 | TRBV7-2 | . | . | TGTGCCAGCAGCCCCCAGATGTTCGATGAGCAGTTCTTC | CASSPQMFDEQFF
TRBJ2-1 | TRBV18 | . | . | TGTGCCAGCTCACCACAGACAGTTGAGCAGTTCTTC | CASSPQTVEQFF
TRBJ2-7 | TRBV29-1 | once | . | TGCAGCGTTGAAGATGGATTCGACGAGCAGTACTTC | CSVEDGFDEQYF
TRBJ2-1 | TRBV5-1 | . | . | TGCGCCAGCATCGGGCCATCCTACAATGAGCAGTTCTTC | CASIGPSYNEQFF
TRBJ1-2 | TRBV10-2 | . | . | TGCGCCAGCAGTGAGCCCTCATGGGAGGGCGGCTACACCTTC | CASSEPSWEGGYTF
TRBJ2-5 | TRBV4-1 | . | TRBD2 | TGCGCCAGCAGCCAAGTTATCCAGCGGGGAGTAGAGACCCAGTACTTC | CASSQVIQRGVETQYF
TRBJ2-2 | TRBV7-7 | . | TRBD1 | TGTGCCAGCAGACCCGGACAGGGGGCGGCTGGGGAGCTGTTTTTT | CASRPGQGAAGELFF
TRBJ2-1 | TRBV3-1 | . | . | TGTGCCAGCAGCCAAGCCGGAGGTCAAAGCTCCTACAATGAGCAGTTCTTC | CASSQAGGQSSYNEQFF
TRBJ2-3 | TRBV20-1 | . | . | TGCAGTGCTAGAGGACCATCAGATACGCAGTATTTT | CSARGPSDTQYF
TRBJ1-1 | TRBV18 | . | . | TGTGCCAGCTCACCCTCGATGGGGGACACTGAAGCTTTCTTT | CASSPSMGDTEAFF
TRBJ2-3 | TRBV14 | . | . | TGTGCCAGCAGCCAAGTCGGTAGAACAGATACGCAGTATTTT | CASSQVGRTDTQYF
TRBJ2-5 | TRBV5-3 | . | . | TGTGCCAGAAAGGGGGGCACCCAAGAGACCCAGTACTTC | CARKGGTQETQYF
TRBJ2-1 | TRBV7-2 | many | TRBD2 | TGTGCCAGCAGCGTCGGACTAGCGGGGGGTTACAATGAGCAGTTCTTC | CASSVGLAGGYNEQFF
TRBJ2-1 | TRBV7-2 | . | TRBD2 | TGCGCCAGCAGCTTAGTCGGGACTAGCGGGGGATCTGGGGAGCAGTTCTTC | CASSLVGTSGGSGEQFF
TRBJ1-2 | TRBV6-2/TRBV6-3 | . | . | TGTGCCAGCAGGCAGTCGCCTAACTATGGCTACACCTTC | CASRQSPNYGYTF
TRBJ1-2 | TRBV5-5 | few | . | TGTGCCAGCAGCTTGGGCGGAGGGGAGAACTATGGCTACACCTTC | CASSLGGGENYGYTF